This is a list of T cell receptor beta chains from one sample in a study of T-cell reconstitution after alpha-beta-depleted transplantation in children. TCRdb redid the calling of the PCR reads with MiXCR, one entry per CDR3 protein. Of about 980,000 distinct CDR3 sequences in the sample, about 31% were seen once. The source material was PBMCs, mostly from graft donor cells, sampled 360 days after TCRalphabeta/CD19-depleted stem cell transplant. The receptors were sampled from a boy younger than two who had a stem cell transplant for SCID, so the T cells may come from the graft donor. CDR3s include the opening cysteine and the closing phenylalanine or tryptophan. Size is stated for part of the rows, as once, few or many counts, or as a class when the clone is expanded.

CDR3 protein: CSARGDGRSTYEQYF; J gene: TRBJ2-7; V gene: TRBV20-1; clone size: NA
CDR3 protein: CASSFGRESYNSPLHF; J gene: TRBJ1-6; V gene: TRBV12-3/TRBV12-4; clone size: NA
CDR3 protein: CASSLQAWEQYF; J gene: TRBJ2-7; V gene: TRBV7-9; clone size: NA
CDR3 protein: CASSKGVAAYEQYF; J gene: TRBJ2-7; V gene: TRBV6-1; clone size: NA
CDR3 protein: CASSVAWMTGGTSGGYTF; J gene: TRBJ1-2; V gene: TRBV9; clone size: NA
CDR3 protein: CASSPLISYEQYF; J gene: TRBJ2-7; V gene: TRBV3-1; clone size: few
CDR3 protein: CASTPGWEQETQYF; J gene: TRBJ2-5; V gene: TRBV12-3/TRBV12-4; clone size: once
CDR3 protein: CSVIDRGITEAFF; J gene: TRBJ1-1; V gene: TRBV29-1; clone size: NA
CDR3 protein: CASRSGSSYNEQFF; J gene: TRBJ2-1; V gene: TRBV6-5; clone size: NA
CDR3 protein: CAISPGTGVYEQYF; J gene: TRBJ2-7; V gene: TRBV25-1; clone size: NA
CDR3 protein: CASSLVKGEAFF; J gene: TRBJ1-1; V gene: TRBV7-9; clone size: NA
CDR3 protein: CASSPTRWLAGVYNEQFF; J gene: TRBJ2-1; V gene: TRBV27; clone size: many
CDR3 protein: CASRGDGMNTEAFF; J gene: TRBJ1-1; V gene: TRBV12-3/TRBV12-4; clone size: NA
CDR3 protein: CASSFNRLAPGTGFRYEQYF; J gene: TRBJ2-7; V gene: TRBV12-3/TRBV12-4; clone size: few
CDR3 protein: CASSLAGGKSTEAFF; J gene: TRBJ1-1; V gene: TRBV5-6; clone size: NA
CDR3 protein: CASSPWPARPRGREQYF; J gene: TRBJ2-7; V gene: TRBV12-3/TRBV12-4; clone size: NA
CDR3 protein: CASSLPGAAFF; J gene: TRBJ1-1; V gene: TRBV12-3/TRBV12-4; clone size: few
CDR3 protein: CASSVSGAGNTIYF; J gene: TRBJ1-3; V gene: TRBV9; clone size: few
CDR3 protein: CASSSGTGYSYEQYF; J gene: TRBJ2-7; V gene: TRBV7-9; clone size: NA
CDR3 protein: CASSTGGPKHEQFF; J gene: TRBJ2-1; V gene: TRBV19; clone size: NA
CDR3 protein: CASGGGGGEEEKLFF; J gene: TRBJ1-4; V gene: TRBV12-3/TRBV12-4; clone size: few
CDR3 protein: CASSFRTVDGYTF; J gene: TRBJ1-2; V gene: TRBV12-3/TRBV12-4; clone size: NA
CDR3 protein: CATSLAGSYSYNEQFF; J gene: TRBJ2-1; V gene: TRBV15; clone size: NA
CDR3 protein: CASSRGTSPVTDTQYF; J gene: TRBJ2-3; V gene: TRBV5-1; clone size: few
CDR3 protein: CASSDGTGRTDGYTF; J gene: TRBJ1-2; V gene: TRBV5-1; clone size: NA
CDR3 protein: CAISALAGTDTQYF; J gene: TRBJ2-3; V gene: TRBV10-3; clone size: few
CDR3 protein: CASSVGTSVRETQYF; J gene: TRBJ2-5; V gene: TRBV2; clone size: NA
CDR3 protein: CASSPRDGKNQPQHF; J gene: TRBJ1-5; V gene: TRBV4-1; clone size: NA
CDR3 protein: CASSFADLPYQETQYF; J gene: TRBJ2-5; V gene: TRBV5-1; clone size: NA
CDR3 protein: CASSLTWRGGQETQYF; J gene: TRBJ2-5; V gene: TRBV28; clone size: once
CDR3 protein: CASSQDSVGQPSTGELFF; J gene: TRBJ2-2; V gene: TRBV4-2; clone size: few
CDR3 protein: CSVAASGGVDTQYF; J gene: TRBJ2-3; V gene: TRBV29-1; clone size: many
CDR3 protein: CSGRLGYEQYF; J gene: TRBJ2-7; V gene: TRBV20-1; clone size: NA
CDR3 protein: CSAEGAPGTSGGAYNEQFF; J gene: TRBJ2-1; V gene: TRBV20-1; clone size: NA